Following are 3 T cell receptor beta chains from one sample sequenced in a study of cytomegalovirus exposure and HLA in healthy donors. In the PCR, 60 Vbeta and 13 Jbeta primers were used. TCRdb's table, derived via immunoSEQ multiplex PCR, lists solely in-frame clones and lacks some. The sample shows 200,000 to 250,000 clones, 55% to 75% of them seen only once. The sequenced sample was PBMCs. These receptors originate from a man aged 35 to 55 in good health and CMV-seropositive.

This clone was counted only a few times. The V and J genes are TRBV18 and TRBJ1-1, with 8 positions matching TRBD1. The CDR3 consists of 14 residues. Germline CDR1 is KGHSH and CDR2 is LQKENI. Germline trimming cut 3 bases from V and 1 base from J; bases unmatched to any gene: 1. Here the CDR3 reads CASSPDRGNTEAFF. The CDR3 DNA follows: TGTGCCAGCTCACCCGACAGGGGGAACACTGAAGCTTTCTTT.

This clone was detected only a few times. The CDR3 region is CASSQEGSGGQETQYF. CDR3 nucleotides: TGCGCCAGCAGCCAAGAGGGGTCAGGGGGTCAAGAGACCCAGTACTTC. The chain recombines TRBV4-3 with TRBJ2-5; 7 bases are shared with TRBD1. This CDR3 has 16 residues. V lost 0 bases and J lost 2; bases outside the gene matches: 6. CDR1 and CDR2 (germline): LGHNA, YSLEER.

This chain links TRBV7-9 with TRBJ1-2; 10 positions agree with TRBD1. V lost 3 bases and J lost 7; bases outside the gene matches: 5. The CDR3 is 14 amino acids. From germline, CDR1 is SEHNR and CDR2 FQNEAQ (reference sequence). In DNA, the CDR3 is TGTGCCAGCAGCTTGAGTGGACAGGGGGGTGGCTACACCTTC. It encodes CASSLSGQGGGYTF.